Listed here are 3 T cell receptor beta chains from one sample, sequenced in a study of spatial heterogeneity in lung cancer. Findings and caveats of the study: Within tumors, counts of expanded alpha and beta TCRs tracked tumor mutation counts.

As for time point: sample taken at primary tumor resection. TCRdb reprocessed the 5' RACE reads via MiXCR and lists one record per CDR3 protein. The sample includes 7,500 to 10,000 distinct CDR3 sequences, roughly 54% of them seen just once. These receptors have no identified antigens. Sequences were derived from lung tumor tissue, sampled at surgery. Receptor source: a female donor with early-stage non-small cell lung cancer.

The chain carries TRBV29-1 and TRBJ2-5; the D gene is possibly TRBD2 (7 bases). V lost 4 bases to trimming and J lost 4 bases, with 19 bases between them. This CDR3 is built from 15 residues. Germline V gene lookup returns CDR1 SQVTM and CDR2 ANQGSEA. The CDR3 coding sequence is TGCAGCGTTGGTTCGCGGCGGGGGCTAGGAGAGACCCAGTACTTC. This translates into CSVGSRRGLGETQYF.

The chain joins TRBV29-1 to TRBJ1-2; D possibly corresponds to TRBD1 (5 bases). The CDR3 covers 14 residues. V shed 5 bases and J shed 2 bases, with 15 bases lying between them. Germline values: CDR1 SQVTM, CDR2 ANQGSEA. The CDR3 protein is CSVKFGQGNYGYTF. The DNA for the CDR3 is TGCAGCGTTAAGTTTGGGCAGGGCAACTATGGCTACACCTTC.

This clonotype was observed a handful of times. This chain links TRBV24-1 with TRBJ2-7; TRBD1 is a possible D gene (6 bases). Trimming removed 7 bases at V and 5 bases at J, with 20 bases between. The CDR3 sequence is 15 residues long. Germline V lookup: CDR1 KGHDR, CDR2 SFDVKD. The CDR3 coding sequence is TGTGCCACCAGCGACTACAGGGCAGGTTCCAACGAGCAGTACTTC. It codes for CATSDYRAGSNEQYF.